Below, 7 T cell receptor beta chains from the same sample are listed, as sequenced in a study of a mutant IDH1 vaccine in newly diagnosed glioma. Assay: immunoSEQ multiplex PCR; the TCRdb copy retains only in-frame clones and omits some. Seen here are about 68,000 clones, 79% observed once, and the top ten hold 7% to 10%. The sample's time point: baseline, week 1 (first vaccination visit). Treatment here: pre-vaccination baseline after standard-of-care therapy. The starting material was PBMCs, obtained from a glioma patient treated with radiotherapy, temozolomide or both. The receptors originated from a man aged 50 to 59 with glioma.

This clone has a single count. The chain carries TRBV5-4 and TRBJ1-5, with no clear D. Trimming took off 0 bases at V and 7 bases at J, with 11 bases between the two ends. In germline, CDR1 is SGHNT, CDR2 YYREEE (reference sequence). The CDR3 has 14 amino acids. The CDR3 DNA follows: TGTGCCAGCAGCTTGGATGGGAACGGACAGCCCCAGCATTTT. Protein sequence: CASSLDGNGQPQHF.

The V call is TRBV7-9, the J call TRBJ1-2, with unresolved D. Germline CDR1 reads SEHNR; CDR2 reads FQNEAQ (reference sequence). There are 14 residues in the CDR3. The ends were cut back, 0 bases at V and 2 bases at J, with 7 bases in the middle. The CDR3 region is CASSLADPNYGYTF. CDR3 DNA sequence: TGTGCCAGCAGCTTAGCAGACCCCAACTATGGCTACACCTTC.

The chain employs TRBV12-5 and TRBJ1-2; D is possibly TRBD1 (6 bases). Germline CDR1 reads LGHNT; CDR2 reads FRNRAP. This CDR3 has 15 amino acids. Trimming removed 2 bases at V and 4 bases at J, with 14 bases between. CDR3 residues: CASGLTQGRLYGYTF. The CDR3 DNA is TGTGCTAGTGGTTTGACACAGGGAAGGCTCTATGGCTACACCTTC.

About this clone: The conserved phenylalanine or tryptophan is not found at the CDR3 terminus, so this likely reflects a read error. Because the CDR3's place on the DNA is in doubt, the DNA is left out and the CDR3 is given as listed by TCRdb. The chain couples TRBV4-2 to TRBJ2-7; the table gives TRBD1 as D, unverified against the DNA. Germline-derived CDR1 and CDR2 are LGHNA and YNFKEQ. The CDR3 has 11 residues if both end residues are counted. The CDR3 loop reads CASSQGQNRVL.

In this sample, this clone turned up a few times. The chain links TRBV19 to TRBJ1-5; D call uncertain. The V end lost 4 bases, the J end lost 2 bases, and 12 bases lay between the germline ends. There are 15 residues in the CDR3. Germline CDR1 is LNHDA and CDR2 is SQIVND (reference sequence). CDR3 protein: CASSTYHGGNQPQHF. The CDR3 bases are TGTGCCAGTAGTACGTATCACGGGGGCAATCAGCCCCAGCATTTT.

This clone has just one count. This rearrangement joins TRBV18 to TRBJ1-2, with D possibly matching TRBD1 (6 bases). The germline V gene encodes CDR1 KGHSH and CDR2 LQKENI. Trimming stripped 0 bases from V and 4 bases from J, with 12 bases between. The CDR3 runs to 15 residues. The DNA of the CDR3 is TGTGCCAGCTCACCACCGGGGGCAGAGATCTATGGCTACACCTTC. Its translation: CASSPPGAEIYGYTF. The full variable domain, rest sourced from reference TRBV18 and TRBJ1-2, is NAGVMQNPRHLVRRRGQEARLRCSPMKGHSHVYWYRQLPEEGLKFMVYLQKENIIDESGMPKERFSAEFPKEGPSILRIQQVVRGDSAAYFCASSPPGAEIYGYTFGSGTRLTVV.

The chain uses TRBV19 and TRBJ1-2; maybe TRBD1 (6 bases). The CDR3 has 12 residues. The germline CDR1 and CDR2 sequences are LNHDA and SQIVND (reference sequence). Between the trimmed V and J ends, which lost 7 bases and 8 bases, there was a span of 14 bases. The CDR3 reads CASTGGREGYTF. For the CDR3, the DNA is TGTGCCAGTACCGGGGGCAGAGAAGGCTACACCTTC.